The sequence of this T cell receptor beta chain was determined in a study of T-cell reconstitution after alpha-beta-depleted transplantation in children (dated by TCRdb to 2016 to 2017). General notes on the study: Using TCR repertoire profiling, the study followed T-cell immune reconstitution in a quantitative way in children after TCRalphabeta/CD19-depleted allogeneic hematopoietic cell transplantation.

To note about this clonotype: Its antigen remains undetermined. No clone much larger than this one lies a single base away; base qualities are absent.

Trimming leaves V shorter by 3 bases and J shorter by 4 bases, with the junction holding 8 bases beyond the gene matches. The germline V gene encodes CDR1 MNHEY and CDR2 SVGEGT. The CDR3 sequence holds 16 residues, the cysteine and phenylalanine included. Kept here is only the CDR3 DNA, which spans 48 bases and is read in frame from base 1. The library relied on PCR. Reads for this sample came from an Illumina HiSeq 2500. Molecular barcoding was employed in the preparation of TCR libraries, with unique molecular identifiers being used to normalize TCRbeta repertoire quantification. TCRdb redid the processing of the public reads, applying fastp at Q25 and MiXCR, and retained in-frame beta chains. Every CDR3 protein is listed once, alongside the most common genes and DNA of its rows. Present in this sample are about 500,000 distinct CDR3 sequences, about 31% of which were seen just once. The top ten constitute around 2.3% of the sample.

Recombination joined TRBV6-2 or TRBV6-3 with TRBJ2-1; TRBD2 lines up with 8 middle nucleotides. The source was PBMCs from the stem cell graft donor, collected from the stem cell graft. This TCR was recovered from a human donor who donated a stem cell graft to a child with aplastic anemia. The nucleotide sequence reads TGTGCCAGCAGTTATGGTGAAATAGCGGGGTACAATGAGCAGTTCTTC. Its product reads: CASSYGEIAGYNEQFF.